This entry is about one TCR beta chain. The data belong to a study of blood T cells in healthy people across ages. Primed by a sample-barcoded 5' primer and a J-beta primer mix, a second PCR proceeded for about 6 to 12 cycles. TCRdb recomputed calls from the 5' RACE reads with MiXCR, one row per CDR3 protein. The sample contains around 820,000 distinct CDR3 sequences, just under 25% of which appear only once. The V gene's germline CDR1 is MGHDK and CDR2 SYGVNS. The CDR3 is 16 residues long. The ends lost 0 bases at V and 2 bases at J; junction bases unmatched: 3. The same specimen was also included in a second study, on T cells of mothers and their children. As that study records: Sequencing got over 9 million TCR beta CDR3 reads from each mother and about 2.9 million from each child.

The sequencing input was blood. V is TRBV25-1 and J is TRBJ2-3, with TRBD1 identical over 9 bases. The origin of this receptor is a boy aged 5-17 years in good health. CDR3: CASSEYRTGDTDTQYF. CDR3 bases: TGTGCCAGCAGTGAATACCGGACAGGGGACACAGATACGCAGTATTTT.